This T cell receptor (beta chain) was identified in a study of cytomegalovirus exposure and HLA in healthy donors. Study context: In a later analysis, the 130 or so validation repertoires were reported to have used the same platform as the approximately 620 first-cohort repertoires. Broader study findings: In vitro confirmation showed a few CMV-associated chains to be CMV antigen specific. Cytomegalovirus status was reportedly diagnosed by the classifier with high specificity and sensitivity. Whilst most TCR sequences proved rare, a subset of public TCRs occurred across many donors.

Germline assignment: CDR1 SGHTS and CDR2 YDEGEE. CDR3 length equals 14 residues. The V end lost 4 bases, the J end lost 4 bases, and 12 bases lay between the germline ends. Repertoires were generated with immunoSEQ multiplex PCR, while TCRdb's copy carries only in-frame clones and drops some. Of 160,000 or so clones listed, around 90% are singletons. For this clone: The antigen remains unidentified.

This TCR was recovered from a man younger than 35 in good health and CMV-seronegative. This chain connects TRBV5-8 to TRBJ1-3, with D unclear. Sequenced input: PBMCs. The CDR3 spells CASSPAAGGNTIYF. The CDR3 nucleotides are TGTGCCAGCAGCCCCGCCGCGGGAGGAAACACCATATATTTT. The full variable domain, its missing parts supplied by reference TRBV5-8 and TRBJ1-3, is EAGVTQSPTHLIKTRGQQATLRCSPISGHTSVYWYQQALGLGLQFLLWYDEGEERNRGNFPPRFSGRQFPNYSSELNVNALELEDSALYLCASSPAAGGNTIYFGEGSWLTVV.